This T cell receptor beta chain was found in a study of CD8+ T cells in alopecia areata. Background on the study: Scalp area affected, as a percentage, set the severity score of treated patients. Study-level findings and limits: Among patients, TCR sharing was less clear than in mice, a difference possibly due in part to HLA diversity in the patient population. Both scalp clonality and the expanded CD8+ clones among the top 100 showed a significant decrease with tofacitinib.

On this clone itself: Its specificity is unknown.

Treatment given: oral pan-JAK inhibitor, 5-10 mg twice daily. Separation by sorting yielded CD4+ and CD8+ T cells from PBMCs. It was cDNA, reverse transcribed from extracted RNA, that served as the sequencing template. Here immunoSEQ multiplex PCR was the method, and the copy in TCRdb shows in-frame clones only, minus some. The table includes about 97,000 clones, almost 60% detected once. With 6 bases removed from V and 0 bases from J, the gap between germline ends came to 3 bases. This CDR3 comprises 12 residues. CDR1 is LNHNV, CDR2 YYDKDF, per germline (reference sequence). This chain joins TRBV15 and TRBJ1-5; unclear D gene. This clonotype was sampled from a human donor with alopecia areata. Source: CD8+ T cells sorted from blood, taken between weeks 55 and 65, from a patient treated with tofacitinib. The CDR3 bases are TGTGCCACCAGGGATAGCAATCAGCCCCAGCATTTT. Encoded protein: CATRDSNQPQHF.